The clone carrying this T cell receptor beta chain has more than one count but fewer than ten. Its target is not known. The sample is drawn from a study of somatic mutations in cytotoxic T cells in rheumatoid arthritis. Generated by immunoSEQ multiplex PCR, the TCRdb table keeps only in-frame clones and is missing some. Counted here are about 25,000 clones, approximately 73% occurring once; the ten biggest clones make up roughly 9.9%. General study points: Only rheumatoid arthritis patients, not healthy controls, showed CD8+ clonality increasing with age. More than 20% of CD8+ cells belonged to the largest clone in about an eighth of the 65 patients. No antigen targets were known for the expanded CD8+ clones. Patients with rheumatoid arthritis did not differ significantly from age-matched healthy controls in CD8+ T-cell clonality.

With 3 bases removed from V and 11 bases from J, the gap between germline ends came to 13 bases. Per germline, CDR1 MNHEY and CDR2 SMNVEV (reference sequence). The CDR3 spans 13 residues. V and J are TRBV27 and TRBJ1-4; possible D gene TRBD1, 5 bases. The sequenced sample was CD8+ T cells sorted from blood. The TCR was taken from a woman aged 18-35 years in good health. The CDR3 here is CASSFGGAGKLFF. CDR3 nucleotides: TGTGCCAGCAGTTTCGGGGGAGCGGGGAAACTGTTTTTT.